The rows below give T cell receptor beta chains drawn from one sample of a study of blood T cell repertoires in COVID-19. Data came from immunoSEQ multiplex PCR; TCRdb stores just in-frame clones and leaves some out. The repertoire consists of fewer than 350,000 clones, with about 92% occurring once and the leading ten covering 3.5% to 4%. The sample consisted of peripheral blood. The receptors derive from a woman in her sixties or seventies with COVID-19, enrolled during active disease. CDR3s include the opening cysteine and the closing phenylalanine or tryptophan. The D gene is left open where the match is weak. Expanded clones are given a class, and other clones once, few, many or no size at all.

>.|TRBJ2-1|TRBD2|15|TRBV7-9
TGTGCCAGCAGCAAACTAGCGGGGGACTACAATGAGCAGTTCTTC
CASSKLAGDYNEQFF
>.|TRBJ1-4|TRBD1|18|TRBV23-1
TGCGCCAGCAGTCAATGCCGGGACAGGGGCCCCTTCGGTGAAAAACTGTTTTTT
CASSQCRDRGPFGEKLFF
>once|TRBJ2-4|TRBD1|18|TRBV12-5
TGTGCTAGTGGTTTGGACAGGGGTTCTCCCCTAGCCAAAAACATTCAGTACTTC
CASGLDRGSPLAKNIQYF
>.|TRBJ1-1|TRBD1|17|TRBV5-6
TGTGCCAGCAGCCCAAAAGGGGGGACAGGGGGCTACACTGAAGCTTTCTTT
CASSPKGGTGGYTEAFF
>.|TRBJ1-1|.|14|TRBV15
TGTGCCACCAGCAGCTTCAGGGGTAGCACTGAAGCTTTCTTT
CATSSFRGSTEAFF
>.|TRBJ2-2|.|17|TRBV7-3
TGTGCCAGCAGCTCCTCCCGAGGGGGGGATTACACCGGGGAGCTGTTTTTT
CASSSSRGGDYTGELFF
>.|TRBJ1-6|.|16|TRBV6-5
TGTGCCAGCAGTTACTCGGGGGGATCCTATAATTCACCCCTCCACTTT
CASSYSGGSYNSPLHF
>.|TRBJ1-2|.|13|TRBV30
TGTGCCTGGGCCCCAACAGCTAACTATGGCTACACCTTC
CAWAPTANYGYTF
>.|TRBJ1-1|.|12|TRBV30
TGTGCCTGGAGTAGACCGACAGAAGAAGCTTTCTTT
CAWSRPTEEAFF
>.|TRBJ1-1|TRBD1|14|TRBV25-1
TGTGCCAGCAGTTCGACAGGGGCAGGAACTGAAGCTTTCTTT
CASSSTGAGTEAFF
>.|TRBJ2-4|TRBD2|19|TRBV27
TGTGCCAGCAGTTCCAGCGGGGGGGTACCAGCCTTAGCCAAAAACATTCAGTACTTC
CASSSSGGVPALAKNIQYF
>once|TRBJ1-1|TRBD1|15|TRBV19
TGTGCCAGTAGTTTTAGACAGGGGGGATCGACTGAAGCTTTCTTT
CASSFRQGGSTEAFF
>.|TRBJ2-5|TRBD1|17|TRBV6-2/TRBV6-3
TGTGCCAGCAGTTCTCCGCCGGGACAGGGATTCGGGGAGACCCAGTACTTC
CASSSPPGQGFGETQYF
>.|TRBJ2-7|.|15|TRBV15
TGTGCCACCAGCAGTAAACCGTCTATCTCCTACGAGCAGTACTTC
CATSSKPSISYEQYF
>.|TRBJ1-5|.|14|TRBV28
TGTGCCAGCAGTTTATGGAGAGGAAATCAGCCCCAGCATTTT
CASSLWRGNQPQHF
>.|TRBJ1-2|TRBD1|12|TRBV12-3/TRBV12-4
TGTGCCAGCAGGACAGGGGCGGGGGGCTACACCTTC
CASRTGAGGYTF
>.|TRBJ1-4|.|16|TRBV9
TGTGCCAGCAGTGCAGGAGGGTCTGCAACTAATGAAAAACTGTTTTTT
CASSAGGSATNEKLFF
>.|TRBJ1-1|.|14|TRBV6-5
TGTGCCAGCAGTCCAGGATTGGGGAGCACTGAAGCTTTCTTT
CASSPGLGSTEAFF
>.|TRBJ1-3|.|14|TRBV19
TGTGCCAGTACTCTAGACCTCGGTGGAAACACCATATATTTT
CASTLDLGGNTIYF
>once|TRBJ2-1|.|12|TRBV19
TGTGCCAGTGCCGAGGGCAGGAATGAGCAGTTCTTC
CASAEGRNEQFF
>many|TRBJ2-1|TRBD2|15|TRBV18
TGTGCCAGCTCACCTAGCGGGGGGGTTTACAATGAGCAGTTCTTC
CASSPSGGVYNEQFF
>.|TRBJ1-1|.|14|TRBV7-8
TGTGCCAGCAGCCCAGGGCTCATGAACACTGAAGCTTTCTTT
CASSPGLMNTEAFF
>.|TRBJ1-1|.|11|TRBV29-1
TGCAGCGCGACAGGGAACACTGAAGCTTTCTTT
CSATGNTEAFF
>.|TRBJ2-7|.|13|TRBV27
.
CASSSSTGIEQYF
>.|TRBJ2-5|.|13|TRBV7-9
TGTGCCAGCAGCTTGACGGGTCTCGAGACCCAGTACTTC
CASSLTGLETQYF
>.|TRBJ2-7|.|11|TRBV6-5
TGTGCCAGCAGGGCGGGAAACGAGCAGTACTTC
CASRAGNEQYF
>once|TRBJ1-3|.|17|TRBV5-1
TGCGCCAGCAGCTTGTGGGTCGGAGAGGCCTCTGGAAACACCATATATTTT
CASSLWVGEASGNTIYF
>.|TRBJ1-1|.|14|TRBV7-9
TGTGCCAGCAGCTTCGGTTTTGCGTCAGGGGAAGCTTTCTTT
CASSFGFASGEAFF
>.|TRBJ1-4|.|15|TRBV7-2
TGTGCCAGCAGCGTACAGTCGGGACAAAATGAAAAACTGTTTTTT
CASSVQSGQNEKLFF
>.|TRBJ2-2|.|18|TRBV1
TGCACCAGCAGCCAAGAGGGTCGGGGACAGGGGACCACCGGGGAGCTGTTTTTT
CTSSQEGRGQGTTGELFF
>.|TRBJ1-1|.|13|TRBV6-5
TGTGCCAGCAGTACTAACATGAACACTGAAGCTTTCTTT
CASSTNMNTEAFF
>.|TRBJ1-3|TRBD1|15|TRBV7-2
TGTGCCAGCAGCTTAGACGGGACAGGGGGAAACACCATATATTTT
CASSLDGTGGNTIYF
>.|TRBJ2-6|.|17|TRBV5-1
TGCGCCAGCAGGGCCGGCGGGCAAGAAACTGGGGCCAACGTCCTGACTTTC
CASRAGGQETGANVLTF
>once|TRBJ1-1|TRBD1|16|TRBV3-1/TRBV3-2
TGTGCCAGCAGCCGAGGCACAGGGGCCATGAACACTGAAGCTTTCTTT
CASSRGTGAMNTEAFF
>.|TRBJ1-2|.|13|TRBV24-1
TGTGCCACCAGTGACCGGACACAAGCTGGCTACACCTTC
CATSDRTQAGYTF
>.|TRBJ2-3|.|14|TRBV10-3
TGTGCCATCAGTGACCCGGGGTTCACAGATACGCAGTATTTT
CAISDPGFTDTQYF
>once|TRBJ1-2|.|16|TRBV18
TGTGCCAGCTCACCACCGAGGTCCGCTCACATCTATGGCTACACCTTC
CASSPPRSAHIYGYTF
>.|TRBJ1-1|.|13|TRBV28
TGTGCCAGCAGTTTAAACAAAAACACTGAAGCTTTCTTT
CASSLNKNTEAFF
>few|TRBJ2-1|TRBD2|16|TRBV6-5
TGTGCCAGCAGTTACTCTAGCGGGGGGGCCTACAATGAGCAGTTCTTC
CASSYSSGGAYNEQFF
>.|TRBJ1-5|.|16|TRBV18
TGTGCCAGCTCACCACCGTCGGCAGGGGGCAATCAGCCCCAGCATTTT
CASSPPSAGGNQPQHF
>.|TRBJ2-1|TRBD2|16|TRBV3-1/TRBV3-2
TGTGCCAGCAGCCACGTCGGGGGGGCTGGTTGGAATGAGCAGTTCTTC
CASSHVGGAGWNEQFF
>.|TRBJ1-6|.|16|TRBV18
TGTGCCAGCTCACCAATCTCGAGTAACGGGAATTCACCCCTCCACTTT
CASSPISSNGNSPLHF
>.|TRBJ2-7|TRBD2|14|TRBV5-1
TGCGCCAGCAGCTTGGATGGGACTACCTACGAGCAGTACTTC
CASSLDGTTYEQYF
>.|TRBJ2-3|.|12|TRBV19
TGTGCCAGTAGTACCCACAGGGTTACGCAGTATTTT
CASSTHRVTQYF
>.|TRBJ2-2|TRBD1|15|TRBV5-4
TGTGCCAGCAGCCCGACAGGGGGCGGCACCGGGGAGCTGTTTTTT
CASSPTGGGTGELFF
>few|TRBJ1-1|TRBD1|15|TRBV3-1/TRBV3-2
TGTGCCAGCAGCCTCCGACAGGGGGCGAATACTGAAGCTTTCTTT
CASSLRQGANTEAFF